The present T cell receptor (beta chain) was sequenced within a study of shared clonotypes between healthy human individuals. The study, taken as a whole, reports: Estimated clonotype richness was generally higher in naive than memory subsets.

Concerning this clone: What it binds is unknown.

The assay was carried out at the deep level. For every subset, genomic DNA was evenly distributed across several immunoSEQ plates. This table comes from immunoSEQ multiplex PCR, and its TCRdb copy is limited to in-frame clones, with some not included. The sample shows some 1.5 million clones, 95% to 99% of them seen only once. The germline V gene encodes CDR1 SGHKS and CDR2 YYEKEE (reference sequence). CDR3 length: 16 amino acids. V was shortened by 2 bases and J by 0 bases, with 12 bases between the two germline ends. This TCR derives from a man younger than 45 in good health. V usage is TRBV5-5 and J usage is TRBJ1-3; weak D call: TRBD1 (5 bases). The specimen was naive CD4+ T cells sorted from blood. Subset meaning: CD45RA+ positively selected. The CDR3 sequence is CASSFLVRDSGNTIYF. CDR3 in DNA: TGTGCCAGCAGCTTTTTGGTCAGGGACTCTGGAAACACCATATATTTT.